This T cell receptor beta chain originates from a study of cytomegalovirus exposure and HLA in healthy donors. Study findings and constraints: What TCR beta sequences reportedly achieved was accurate prediction of HLA-A and HLA-B alleles in most subjects. Near-uniform donor sequencing depth was presumed by presence/absence analyses.

The PCR ran on 60 Vbeta and 13 Jbeta primers. Under the authors' procedure: Around 10 million of the 60 million to 80 million unique TCR beta chains counted in a later analysis were shared. Sequencing used immunoSEQ multiplex PCR; TCRdb keeps in-frame clones, though not all of them. The DNA was the basis for D and trimming; V, J and clone size are from that table. This sample has 150,000 to 180,000 clones, with about four fifths found just once. CDR1 and CDR2 (germline): SGHTA, FQGTGA. Trimming took off 2 bases at V and 6 bases at J, with 10 bases between the two ends. The CDR3 has 14 amino acids. Comments on this clone: Its antigen is not known.

This TCR derives from a young man in good health and CMV-seronegative. The chain combines TRBV7-3 with TRBJ2-2; D call uncertain. Sequencing was performed on PBMCs. The CDR3 loop reads CASSLRPSPGELFF. As DNA, the CDR3 is TGTGCCAGCAGCTTACGTCCTAGTCCCGGGGAGCTGTTTTTT.